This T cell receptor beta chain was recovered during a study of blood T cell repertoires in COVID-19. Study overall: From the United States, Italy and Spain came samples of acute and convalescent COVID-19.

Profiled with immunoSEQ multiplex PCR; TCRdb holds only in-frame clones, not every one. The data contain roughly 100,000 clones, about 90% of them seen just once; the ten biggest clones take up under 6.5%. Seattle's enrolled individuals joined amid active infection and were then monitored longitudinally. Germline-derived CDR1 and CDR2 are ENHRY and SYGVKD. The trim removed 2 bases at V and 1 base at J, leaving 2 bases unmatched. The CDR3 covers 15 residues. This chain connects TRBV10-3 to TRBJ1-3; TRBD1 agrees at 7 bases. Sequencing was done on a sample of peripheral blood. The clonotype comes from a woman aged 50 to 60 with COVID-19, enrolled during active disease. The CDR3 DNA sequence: TGTGCCATCAGTGAGGTACAGGGGTCTGGAAACACCATATATTTT. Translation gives CAISEVQGSGNTIYF.